These 17 T cell receptor beta chains originate from one sample sequenced in a study of STAT5B mutations in CD4+ large granular lymphocyte leukemia. Sequencing was performed with immunoSEQ multiplex PCR; in TCRdb, only in-frame clones are kept and a portion is missing. The sample comprises 30,000 or so clones, 65% to 85% of which are singletons, and under 2.5% rests with the top ten. Specimen: CD4+ T cells from blood buffy coats. The receptor set was obtained from a human donor in good health.

The J gene is TRBJ1-2, the V gene TRBV19, with D hard to call. The CDR3 extends over 14 amino acids. V was trimmed by 7 bases and J by 4 bases, leaving 16 bases between them. Germline CDR1 is LNHDA and CDR2 is SQIVND (reference sequence). The CDR3 spells CASTPMNSAYGYTF. The DNA for the CDR3 is TGTGCCAGTACCCCAATGAACAGCGCCTATGGCTACACCTTC.

This chain uses TRBV10-3 with TRBJ1-2; D gene uncertain. The germline CDR1 and CDR2 sequences are ENHRY and SYGVKD. This CDR3 contains 11 residues. Trimming pared 8 bases from V and 2 bases from J, leaving 6 bases between. The CDR3 nucleotides read TGTGCCATCCAGCAGAACTATGGCTACACCTTC. Translation: CAIQQNYGYTF.

This clone has only a few counts. The sample carries other DNA sequences with the same CDR3. The chain links TRBV7-9 to TRBJ1-2; tentative D call: TRBD1 (5 bases). Germline lookup yields CDR1 SEHNR and CDR2 FQNEAQ (reference sequence). The V gene lost 1 base and the J gene lost 2 bases, with 8 bases spanning the gap. The CDR3 runs to 14 residues. CDR3 sequence reads: CASSLGQGNYGYTF. CDR3 DNA: TGTGCCAGCAGCTTAGGTCAGGGAAACTATGGCTACACCTTC.

The chain carries TRBV29-1 and TRBJ2-2; D unclear. Germline V lookup: CDR1 SQVTM, CDR2 ANQGSEA. Trimming cost V 7 bases and J 7 bases, with 19 bases left between them. The CDR3 loop spans 14 amino acids. This CDR3 is CSADSFPWVGELFF. CDR3 sequence (DNA): TGCAGCGCCGACTCCTTCCCCTGGGTCGGGGAGCTGTTTTTT.

As DNA, the CDR3 is TGCGCCAGCACAAGCGGGAGGGAATACGAGCAGTACTTC. Protein product: CASTSGREYEQYF. The chain carries TRBV10-2 and TRBJ2-5; 10 bases are shared with TRBD2. The J call is doubtful: the DNA matches TRBJ2-7 better. Germline V CDR1 and CDR2: WSHSY, SAAADI. This CDR3 region has 13 residues.

The rearrangement joins TRBV27 to TRBJ2-3, with TRBD2 matching 15 bases. The CDR3 contains 21 residues. Trimming at V came to 5 bases and at J to 4 bases, leaving 19 bases not matched to a gene. Looked up from germline, CDR1 is MNHEY and CDR2 is SMNVEV (reference sequence). CDR3 sequence reads: CASSLAAPGLAGGPRADTQYF. In nucleotides, the CDR3 is TGTGCCAGCAGTCTAGCCGCACCGGGACTAGCGGGAGGCCCCCGCGCAGATACGCAGTATTTT.

This clone was observed a single time. The chain is built from TRBV11-3 and TRBJ1-2; D perhaps matches TRBD1 (5 bases). From germline, CDR1 is SGHNT and CDR2 YENEEA. The CDR3 is 14 residues long. V lost 5 bases and J 7 bases, leaving 17 bases between the germline ends. Written as DNA, the CDR3 is TGTGCCAGCAGCCGAGGGACCTCAGGTAGTGGCTACACCTTC. Translation gives CASSRGTSGSGYTF.

The rearrangement links TRBV30 to TRBJ1-1; TRBD1 aligns across 8 bases. V trimming: 4 bases; J trimming: 4 bases; junction bases outside the gene matches: 11. The CDR3 has 15 amino acids. Germline lookup yields CDR1 GTSNPN and CDR2 SVGIG (reference sequence). CDR3 nucleotide sequence: TGTGCCTGGATCGACAGGGGCATCCTGGGCACTGAAGCTTTCTTT. Residues: CAWIDRGILGTEAFF.

This chain connects TRBV10-3 to TRBJ1-3; tentative D call: TRBD1 (6 bases). Trimming took 7 bases from V and 4 from J, leaving 17 bases between them. CDR3 length: 15 residues. Germline V gene sequence: CDR1 ENHRY, CDR2 SYGVKD. The CDR3 sequence is CAITPGTMDGNTIYF. The CDR3 DNA follows: TGTGCCATCACTCCCGGGACAATGGACGGAAACACCATATATTTT.

This chain uses TRBV6-5 with TRBJ2-5; 7 bases agree with TRBD2. J was trimmed by 1 base and V by 4 bases; bases with no gene match: 0. CDR1 and CDR2 from the germline V gene are MNHEY and SVGAGI. This CDR3 contains 13 residues. CDR3 loop: CASSWTSQETQYF. Here the CDR3 DNA reads TGTGCCAGCAGTTGGACTAGCCAAGAGACCCAGTACTTC.

This sequence joins TRBV5-4 and TRBJ2-3; tentative D call: TRBD2 (6 bases). Germline V gene lookup returns CDR1 SGHNT and CDR2 YYREEE (reference sequence). Deletions cut 4 bases from V and 6 bases from J, with 21 bases between. This CDR3 region has 16 residues. The CDR3 DNA sequence: TGTGCCAGCAGCCCCACTAGCTTCCGGCCTGGGGATACGCAGTATTTT. It yields the protein CASSPTSFRPGDTQYF.

The chain uses TRBV7-2 and TRBJ1-3; D is unresolved. The CDR3 length is 14 residues. CDR1 SGHTA and CDR2 FQGNSA come from the germline V gene. Trimming stripped 3 bases from V and 0 bases from J, with 6 bases between. CDR3 sequence: CASSLQVSGNTIYF. For the CDR3, the DNA is TGTGCCAGCAGCTTGCAGGTCTCTGGAAACACCATATATTTT.

The V gene is TRBV7-9, the J gene TRBJ2-3; 7 bases are shared with TRBD1. Germline trimming cut 3 bases from V and 1 base from J; bases unmatched to any gene: 7. The germline gives CDR1 SEHNR, CDR2 FQNEAQ (reference sequence). The CDR3 loop spans 16 amino acids. The CDR3 here is CASSFRQGGGTDTQYF. The CDR3 nucleotides are TGTGCCAGCAGCTTCAGACAGGGCGGTGGCACAGATACGCAGTATTTT. Together with reference TRBV7-9 and TRBJ2-3, the CDR3 gives the full variable domain: DTGVSQNPRHKITKRGQNVTFRCDPISEHNRLYWYRQTLGQGPEFLTYFQNEAQLEKSRLLSDRFSAERPKGSFSTLEIQRTEQGDSAMYLCASSFRQGGGTDTQYFGPGTRLTVL.

This clone was seen only once. V usage is TRBV7-9 and J usage is TRBJ1-4, with TRBD1 matching over 8 bases. Germline V gene lookup returns CDR1 SEHNR and CDR2 FQNEAQ (reference sequence). After removal of 5 bases from V and 5 bases from J, the junction contained 4 bases not matched to a gene. The CDR3 loop spans 14 amino acids. CDR3 DNA: TGTGCCAGCAGCAGGACAGGGAACAATGAAAAACTGTTTTTT. As protein: CASSRTGNNEKLFF.

The chain is built from TRBV19 and TRBJ2-4; D tentatively reads TRBD1 or TRBD2 (7 bases each). Germline lookup yields CDR1 LNHDA and CDR2 SQIVND (reference sequence). V lost 8 bases, J lost 1 base, and 21 bases lay in between. CDR3 length: 17 residues. CDR3 DNA: TGTGCCAGTGGCGGGGTGCAGGGGGGGGTTGCCAAAAACATTCAGTACTTC. It is translated as CASGGVQGGVAKNIQYF.

This clone was detected only once. This rearrangement joins TRBV5-1 to TRBJ2-3, with 16 positions matching TRBD2. With 4 bases clipped from V and 0 bases from J, the junction kept 2 bases outside the gene matches. Looked up from germline, CDR1 is SGHRS and CDR2 is YFSETQ. The CDR3 has 17 amino acids. The CDR3 bases are TGCGCCAGCAGCCAGGGACTAGCGGGGGGGAGCACAGATACGCAGTATTTT. This gives the protein CASSQGLAGGSTDTQYF.

The chain is built from TRBV5-6 and TRBJ1-2; D possibly corresponds to TRBD1 (5 bases). CDR3 size: 12 residues. Germline CDR1 reads SGHDT; CDR2 reads YYEEEE. With 0 bases removed from V and 8 bases from J, the gap between germline ends came to 8 bases. CDR3 nucleotides: TGTGCCAGCAGCTTGGCGGGGGGGGGCTACACCTTC. This codes for CASSLAGGGYTF.